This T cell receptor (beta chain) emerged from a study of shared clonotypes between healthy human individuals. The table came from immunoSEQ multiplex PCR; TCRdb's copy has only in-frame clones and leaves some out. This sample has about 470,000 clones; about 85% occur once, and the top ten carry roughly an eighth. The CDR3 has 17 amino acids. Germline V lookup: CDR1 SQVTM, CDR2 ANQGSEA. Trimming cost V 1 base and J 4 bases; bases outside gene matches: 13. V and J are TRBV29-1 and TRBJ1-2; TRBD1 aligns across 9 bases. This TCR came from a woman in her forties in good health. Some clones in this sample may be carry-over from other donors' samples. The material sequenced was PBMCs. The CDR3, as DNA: TGCAGCGTTGAAGTTCGACAGGGGGGACCCTTCTCCTATGGCTACACCTTC. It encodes CSVEVRQGGPFSYGYTF.